The T cell receptor (beta chain) under discussion was sequenced for a study of blood T cell repertoires in COVID-19. V lost 6 bases and J lost 3; bases outside the gene matches: 11. The CDR3 consists of 15 residues. Germline CDR1 is SGHAT and CDR2 is FQDESV (reference sequence). Profiling relied on immunoSEQ multiplex PCR, and the TCRdb table lists in-frame clones only, not all of them. The sample lists around 200,000 clones; 85% were seen once. The sample comprised PBMCs or T cells enriched from blood (not recorded which). V gene TRBV11-1 combines with J gene TRBJ2-7; 7 nucleotides align to TRBD2. This receptor was identified in a man aged 35-49 years who had recovered from COVID-19. CDR3 coding DNA: TGTGCCAGCAGTCAAGACACTAAGCGGGGCTACGAGCAGTACTTC. Its translation: CASSQDTKRGYEQYF.